This TCR beta chain was identified in a study of breast tumors, draining lymph nodes, adjacent tissues. Study-wide findings and caveats: Compared with lymph nodes, tumors were less diverse; compared with nontumor tissue, more. Luminal-like breast cancer showed significantly higher tumor–nontumor repertoire similarity than basal-like. Tumor T cell lymph node origin was a supported hypothesis, not proven. Most tumor T cells seemingly derive from lymph node, then expand in tumor.

Germline V gives CDR1 SGHVS, CDR2 FQNEAQ. Between the trimmed V and J ends, which lost 5 bases and 0 bases, there was a span of 13 bases. CDR3 length: 15 amino acids. Axillary draining lymph nodes of breast cancer patients supplied the node samples. Each CDR3 protein is one row after TCRdb ran MiXCR on the multiplex PCR reads. Of 84,000 or so distinct CDR3 sequences in the sample, roughly 28% are singletons; the top ten hold 8% to 9%. Concerning this clonotype itself: The antigen is unknown.

Sequencing input: axillary lymph node tissue. The chain recombines TRBV7-8 with TRBJ1-1; TRBD1 is a possible D gene (6 bases). The clonotype was recovered from a female donor with breast cancer. Some clones in this sample may be carry-over from other donors' samples. CDR3 nucleotide sequence: TGTGCCAGCAGCCGAGACGGACAGATGAACACTGAAGCTTTCTTT. Its translation: CASSRDGQMNTEAFF.